Listed below are T cell receptor beta chains from one sample, sequenced in a study of cytomegalovirus exposure and HLA in healthy donors. Sequenced by immunoSEQ multiplex PCR; TCRdb stores in-frame clones only, minus some. The table has under 150,000 clones, 70% to 85% seen once; the top ten hold approximately 3%. The sequenced sample consisted of PBMCs. The source of these receptors is a boy younger than 10 in good health and CMV-seronegative. Each CDR3 is given with its conserved first and last residue. A D gene is named only where the DNA matches it firmly. The size of a clone is reported for some rows only, either as once, few or many, or as a class for expanded clones.

d_call: TRBD1; clone_size: -; j_call: TRBJ1-1; v_call: TRBV4-1; cdr3_aa: CASSPLQTGVDTEAFF; cdr3_nt: TGTGCCAGCAGCCCCCTGCAGACAGGGGTCGACACTGAAGCTTTCTTT
d_call: TRBD1; clone_size: -; j_call: TRBJ2-1; v_call: TRBV27; cdr3_aa: CASTFGPGQEPNEQFF; cdr3_nt: TGTGCCAGCACCTTCGGCCCGGGACAGGAGCCCAATGAGCAGTTCTTC
d_call: TRBD1; clone_size: -; j_call: TRBJ1-1; v_call: TRBV6-4; cdr3_aa: CASSESTGGTEAFF; cdr3_nt: TGTGCCAGCAGCGAAAGTACAGGGGGCACTGAAGCTTTCTTT
d_call: -; clone_size: -; j_call: TRBJ1-3; v_call: TRBV9; cdr3_aa: CASSVRTDGNTIYF; cdr3_nt: TGTGCCAGCAGCGTACGGACAGATGGAAACACCATATATTTT
d_call: TRBD1; clone_size: -; j_call: TRBJ2-6; v_call: TRBV6-1; cdr3_aa: CASGRDSSGANVLTF; cdr3_nt: TGTGCCAGCGGCCGGGACAGCTCTGGGGCCAACGTCCTGACTTTC
d_call: TRBD1; clone_size: -; j_call: TRBJ1-3; v_call: TRBV4-3; cdr3_aa: CASSQDPQGFTGNTIYF; cdr3_nt: TGCGCCAGCAGCCAAGATCCACAGGGGTTTACAGGAAACACCATATATTTT
d_call: TRBD2; clone_size: -; j_call: TRBJ2-3; v_call: TRBV6-5; cdr3_aa: CASSRTSGGTDTQYF; cdr3_nt: TGTGCCAGCAGTCGGACTAGCGGGGGGACAGATACGCAGTATTTT
d_call: -; clone_size: -; j_call: TRBJ2-1; v_call: TRBV2; cdr3_aa: CASSEQGLEQFF; cdr3_nt: TGTGCCAGCAGTGAGCAGGGTCTCGAGCAGTTCTTC
d_call: TRBD2; clone_size: -; j_call: TRBJ2-5; v_call: TRBV4-2; cdr3_aa: CASSRWGERGGQETQYF; cdr3_nt: TGTGCCAGCAGCCGGTGGGGTGAGCGGGGGGGCCAAGAGACCCAGTACTTC
d_call: -; clone_size: few; j_call: TRBJ1-5; v_call: TRBV6-5; cdr3_aa: CASGSGEYQPQHF; cdr3_nt: TGTGCCAGCGGCTCGGGGGAGTATCAGCCCCAGCATTTT
d_call: TRBD1; clone_size: -; j_call: TRBJ1-2; v_call: TRBV7-9; cdr3_aa: CASSLERKGARYGYTF; cdr3_nt: TGTGCCAGCAGCTTAGAGAGAAAGGGGGCGCGTTATGGCTACACCTTC
d_call: -; clone_size: -; j_call: TRBJ1-4; v_call: TRBV19; cdr3_aa: CASSITGWLREKLFF; cdr3_nt: TGTGCCAGTAGTATAACAGGGTGGCTCCGTGAAAAACTGTTTTTT
d_call: -; clone_size: few; j_call: TRBJ2-3; v_call: TRBV4-3; cdr3_aa: CASSQELGGGADTQYF; cdr3_nt: TGCGCCAGCAGCCAAGAGCTTGGAGGGGGCGCGGATACGCAGTATTTT
d_call: -; clone_size: -; j_call: TRBJ2-5; v_call: TRBV6-1; cdr3_aa: CASSFQGFQETQYF; cdr3_nt: TGTGCCAGCAGTTTCCAGGGTTTCCAAGAGACCCAGTACTTC
d_call: -; clone_size: -; j_call: TRBJ2-7; v_call: TRBV27; cdr3_aa: CASSFSSIAGGEQYF; cdr3_nt: TGTGCCAGCAGTTTCTCCAGTATTGCTGGAGGAGAGCAGTACTTC
d_call: -; clone_size: once; j_call: TRBJ1-2; v_call: TRBV4-3; cdr3_aa: CASARLVQNRDYGYTF; cdr3_nt: TGCGCCAGCGCTCGCTTAGTTCAGAACCGGGACTATGGCTACACCTTC
d_call: -; clone_size: -; j_call: TRBJ2-5; v_call: TRBV6-1; cdr3_aa: CASRALSETQYF; cdr3_nt: TGTGCCAGCAGAGCGCTCTCGGAGACCCAGTACTTC
d_call: TRBD2; clone_size: -; j_call: TRBJ2-5; v_call: TRBV7-9; cdr3_aa: CSSSLAGLAVLQETQYF; cdr3_nt: TGTTCCAGCAGCTTAGCGGGACTAGCGGTTCTCCAAGAGACCCAGTACTTC
d_call: TRBD1; clone_size: -; j_call: TRBJ2-7; v_call: TRBV4-2; cdr3_aa: CASSRSEEQGAHEQYF; cdr3_nt: TGTGCCAGCAGCCGCTCCGAGGAACAGGGGGCACACGAGCAGTACTTC
d_call: -; clone_size: few; j_call: TRBJ1-5; v_call: TRBV28; cdr3_aa: CASSGGRLSQPQHF; cdr3_nt: TGTGCCAGCAGTGGAGGACGGCTCAGTCAGCCCCAGCATTTT
d_call: -; clone_size: -; j_call: TRBJ2-2; v_call: TRBV7-9; cdr3_aa: CASSFVGPPNTGELFF; cdr3_nt: TGTGCCAGCAGCTTCGTGGGGCCCCCGAACACCGGGGAGCTGTTTTTT
d_call: TRBD2; clone_size: -; j_call: TRBJ2-2; v_call: TRBV4-2; cdr3_aa: CASSQRLAVVAGELFF; cdr3_nt: TGTGCCAGCAGCCAGAGGCTAGCGGTAGTCGCCGGGGAGCTGTTTTTT
d_call: TRBD1; clone_size: -; j_call: TRBJ1-2; v_call: TRBV5-5; cdr3_aa: CASSSGTALTNYGYTF; cdr3_nt: TGTGCCAGCAGCTCCGGGACAGCTCTAACTAACTATGGCTACACCTTC
d_call: -; clone_size: few; j_call: TRBJ2-3; v_call: TRBV6-4; cdr3_aa: CASSVSGTDTQYF; cdr3_nt: TGTGCCAGCAGTGTGTCCGGCACAGATACGCAGTATTTT
d_call: -; clone_size: -; j_call: TRBJ1-2; v_call: TRBV5-4; cdr3_aa: CASRQGLSYGYTF; cdr3_nt: TGTGCCAGCAGACAGGGTTTAAGCTATGGCTACACCTTC
d_call: TRBD1; clone_size: -; j_call: TRBJ1-2; v_call: TRBV5-1; cdr3_aa: CASSLEDRGGGYTF; cdr3_nt: TGCGCCAGCAGCTTGGAGGACAGGGGAGGTGGCTACACCTTC
d_call: -; clone_size: -; j_call: TRBJ2-1; v_call: TRBV28; cdr3_aa: CASSSQRLQTYNEQFF; cdr3_nt: TGTGCCAGCAGTTCACAGCGGCTTCAAACCTACAATGAGCAGTTCTTC
d_call: TRBD1; clone_size: -; j_call: TRBJ2-3; v_call: TRBV18; cdr3_aa: CASSPGTGTDTQYF; cdr3_nt: TGTGCCAGCTCACCGGGGACAGGCACAGATACGCAGTATTTT
d_call: -; clone_size: -; j_call: TRBJ2-1; v_call: TRBV10-1; cdr3_aa: CASSERGGSNEQFF; cdr3_nt: TGCGCCAGCAGTGAAAGGGGGGGTTCGAATGAGCAGTTCTTC
d_call: TRBD1; clone_size: once; j_call: TRBJ2-2; v_call: TRBV7-6; cdr3_aa: CASSRGTGPGELFF; cdr3_nt: TGTGCCAGCAGCCGCGGGACAGGGCCCGGGGAGCTGTTTTTT
d_call: -; clone_size: -; j_call: TRBJ2-3; v_call: TRBV7-9; cdr3_aa: CASSFYELMGTDTQYF; cdr3_nt: TGTGCCAGCAGCTTTTACGAACTGATGGGCACAGATACGCAGTATTTT